Listed below are T cell receptor beta chains from one sample, sequenced in a study of blood T cell repertoires in COVID-19. Some clones are missing from TCRdb's copy, which holds only in-frame ones; the method was immunoSEQ multiplex PCR. In the table there are fewer than 300,000 clones, 80% to 95% of which are singletons. The sample comprised PBMCs or T cells enriched from blood (not recorded which). These receptors were obtained from a woman in her 30s who had recovered from COVID-19. Both conserved end residues are part of each CDR3.

15 TRBV30 CAWSPDRGRNQPQHF
14 TRBV6-2/TRBV6-3 CASSYMGRGEPQHF
11 TRBV2 CASTVDNEQFF
15 TRBV27 CASSFGQGSSGELFF
15 TRBV28 CASILAGGGYNEQFF
16 TRBV9 CASSPGTGEMNTEAFF
14 TRBV5-1 CASSFDRTNSPLHF
14 TRBV5-6 CASSRGRGYEKLFF
14 TRBV7-2 CASSLSREEQPQHF
15 TRBV5-1 CASSRQGSAQETQYF
16 TRBV9 CASSVGVGLGGHEQFF
16 TRBV4-2 CASSQVLAGLTDTQYF
14 TRBV4-3 CASSQVRNTGELFF